The 24 T cell receptor beta chains given below trace back to one sample, sequenced in a study of blood T cells in healthy people across ages. Primed by a sample-barcoded 5' primer and a J-beta primer mix, a second PCR proceeded for about 6 to 12 cycles. Via MiXCR, TCRdb re-called the 5' RACE reads, giving one row per CDR3 protein. The profile shows 700,000 to 850,000 distinct CDR3 sequences, about 55% of them singletons. The sequencing input was blood. These receptors all come from a man older than 75 in good health.

There are a few counts of this clonotype. The chain carries TRBV25-1 and TRBJ2-1; 9 nucleotides match TRBD2. This CDR3 is 12 amino acids long. Unmatched junction bases numbered 7, after V lost 4 bases and J lost 15 bases. In germline, CDR1 is MGHDK, CDR2 SYGVNS. The CDR3 protein is CASSAIAGVWFF. CDR3 nucleotides: TGTGCCAGCAGTGCCATAGCGGGAGTGTGGTTCTTC.

This clonotype was counted between two and nine times. The chain combines TRBV14 with TRBJ1-2, with D perhaps matching TRBD1 (5 bases). Germline V gene sequence: CDR1 SGHDN, CDR2 FVKESK. Trimming cost V 4 bases and J 4 bases, with 13 bases left between them. This CDR3 contains 14 residues. The CDR3 region has the DNA TGTGCCAGCAGCCCCCGGGGCCCGACCTATGGCTACACCTTC. This codes for CASSPRGPTYGYTF.

The V call is TRBV12-3 or TRBV12-4, the J call TRBJ2-7; no firm D call. Matching the DNA end better, TRBJ2-5 makes the J call doubtful. This CDR3 has 14 amino acids. As DNA, the CDR3 is TGTGCCAGCAGTTTAGGACGCGATGGCGAGACCCAGTACTTC. Amino acid sequence: CASSLGRDGETQYF.

The chain carries TRBV20-1 and TRBJ2-7; D is undetermined. With 1 base removed from V and 7 bases from J, the gap between germline ends came to 23 bases. Germline-derived CDR1 and CDR2 are DFQATT and SNEGSKA (reference sequence). This CDR3 region has 16 residues. CDR3 in amino acids: CSARGIDATSYNEQYF. CDR3 DNA: TGCAGTGCTAGAGGCATCGACGCTACGAGCTACAATGAGCAGTACTTC.

This clonotype has only a few counts. The V gene is TRBV7-2, the J gene TRBJ2-7; D tentatively fits TRBD1 or TRBD2 (5 bases each). This CDR3 region has 15 residues. Germline values: CDR1 SGHTA, CDR2 FQGNSA. Trimming left V 4 bases short and J 0 bases short, with 13 bases between. In nucleotides, the CDR3 is TGTGCCAGCAGCTGGACCGGGACGGACTCCTACGAGCAGTACTTC. Its protein is CASSWTGTDSYEQYF.

The rearrangement joins TRBV5-1 to TRBJ2-1; 9 bases fit TRBD1. Germline-derived CDR1 and CDR2 are SGHRS and YFSETQ. CDR3 length: 14 amino acids. With V trimmed by 1 base and J by 7 bases, 3 bases remained unmatched. The CDR3 DNA reads as TGCGCCAGCAGCTTGTCGGGACAGGGAAATGAGCAGTTCTTC. Translating it yields CASSLSGQGNEQFF.

The chain has TRBV2 and TRBJ2-7, with 11 bases lining up with TRBD2. In germline, CDR1 is SNHLY, CDR2 FYNNEI. This CDR3 has 16 residues. V lost 7 bases to trimming and J lost 6 bases; unmatched junction nucleotides: 14. This CDR3 reads CASNMFELAGALEQYF. The DNA of the CDR3 is TGTGCCAGCAATATGTTTGAACTAGCGGGAGCTCTCGAGCAGTACTTC.

The gene calls are TRBV12-3 or TRBV12-4 and TRBJ2-5, with 8 nucleotides matching TRBD2. The assigned J gene may be wrong: the sequence end matches TRBJ2-7 better. The CDR3 sequence is 16 residues long. The CDR3 spells CASSLILGASGYEQYF. For the CDR3, the DNA is TGTGCCAGCAGTTTAATCCTTGGGGCTAGCGGGTACGAGCAGTACTTC.

This rearrangement joins TRBV2 to TRBJ2-5, with D perhaps matching TRBD1 (5 bases). Gene TRBJ2-7 matches the end of the DNA better, so the J call may be wrong. Germline loops: CDR1 SNHLY, CDR2 FYNNEI. The CDR3 covers 13 residues. The CDR3, as DNA: TGTGCCAGCACTTGGGCAGGGACCTACGAGCAGTACTTC. This gives the protein CASTWAGTYEQYF.

The J gene is TRBJ2-1, the V gene TRBV6-5; tentatively, D is TRBD1 (6 bases). The CDR3 spans 14 residues. Trimming took 2 bases from V and 5 from J, leaving 10 bases between them. Germline V gene sequence: CDR1 MNHEY, CDR2 SVGAGI. The CDR3 nucleotides are TGTGCCAGCAGTTACCGACAGGATCACAATGAGCAGTTCTTC. Its translation is CASSYRQDHNEQFF.

V and J are TRBV5-1 and TRBJ2-1; TRBD2 matches at 10 bases. The CDR3 covers 15 residues. Germline CDR1 reads SGHRS; CDR2 reads YFSETQ. V shed 4 bases and J 6 bases; nucleotides not matched to a gene: 7. This CDR3 reads CASSPGTSGANEQFF. The CDR3 region has the DNA TGCGCCAGCAGCCCGGGCACTAGCGGGGCCAATGAGCAGTTCTTC.

This clonotype was counted a few times. V usage is TRBV3-1 and J usage is TRBJ2-3; 7 nucleotides align to TRBD2. The CDR3 consists of 15 residues. V was pared by 7 bases and J by 14 bases, with 21 bases of the junction left unmatched. CDR1 is LGHDT, CDR2 YNNKEL, per germline (reference sequence). The CDR3 here is CASTPPGGSHRYAYF. CDR3 coding DNA: TGTGCCAGCACCCCTCCGGGGGGAAGTCACAGATACGCGTATTTT.

This clonotype was counted a single time. This chain uses TRBV2 with TRBJ2-2; the match to TRBD2 covers 7 bases. Germline CDR1 reads SNHLY; CDR2 reads FYNNEI. The CDR3 extends over 16 amino acids. V lost 4 bases to trimming and J lost 0 bases; unmatched junction nucleotides: 5. In DNA form, the CDR3 reads TGTGCCAGCAGTGTAGCGGGCCCCGCGAACACCGGGGAGCTGTTTTTT. The encoded protein is CASSVAGPANTGELFF.

This clonotype has a single count. The CDR3 loop is CASSRMTGSGETQYF. The CDR3 region has the DNA TGCGCCAGCAGCCGAATGACAGGGTCGGGTGAGACCCAGTACTTC. The rearrangement joins TRBV5-1 to TRBJ2-7; 7 bases agree with TRBD1. The DNA end is a closer match to TRBJ2-5, so the J assignment may be wrong. Looked up from germline, CDR1 is SGHRS and CDR2 is YFSETQ. The CDR3 has 15 amino acids.

The rearrangement uses TRBV20-1 and TRBJ1-5; TRBD1 matches at 9 bases. V lost 6 bases to trimming and J lost 7 bases; unmatched junction nucleotides: 10. CDR1 is DFQATT and CDR2 is SNEGSKA in the germline V gene (reference sequence). This CDR3 has 14 residues. The CDR3 region is CSASWTGAGQPQHF. CDR3 DNA: TGCAGTGCCTCCTGGACAGGGGCCGGGCAGCCCCAGCATTTT.

The chain carries TRBV28 and TRBJ2-4; no clear D. The DNA matches TRBJ2-7 better at its end, which makes the J call doubtful. Germline V gene sequence: CDR1 MDHEN, CDR2 SYDVKM. CDR3 length: 16 amino acids. CDR3 DNA: TGTGCCAGCAGTTTAGAATCTTTAGGGCAGTCCTACGAGCAGTACTTC. Its translation: CASSLESLGQSYEQYF.

The count of this clonotype is one. The CDR3: CASSSHLAGTDEQYF. For the CDR3, the DNA is TGTGCCAGCAGCTCCCACCTAGCGGGTACCGACGAGCAGTACTTC. The chain couples TRBV7-6 to TRBJ2-1, with 8 bases identical to TRBD2. The DNA matches TRBJ2-7 better at its end, which makes the J call doubtful. This CDR3 is built from 15 residues. From germline, CDR1 is SGHVS and CDR2 FNYEAQ.

V and J are TRBV24-1 and TRBJ2-2; TRBD1 is a possible D gene (6 bases). Germline-derived CDR1 and CDR2 are KGHDR and SFDVKD. Trimming cost V 3 bases and J 2 bases, with 12 bases left between them. This CDR3 spans 16 amino acids. The CDR3 DNA follows: TGTGCCACCAGTGATCCGGGACACCGCAACACCGGGGAGCTGTTTTTT. Encoded protein: CATSDPGHRNTGELFF.

This chain connects TRBV6-1 to TRBJ2-1; tentatively, D is TRBD2 (7 bases). Trimming stripped 5 bases from V and 6 bases from J, with 11 bases between. The CDR3 consists of 13 residues. Germline values: CDR1 MNHNS, CDR2 SASEGT. CDR3 in DNA: TGTGCCAGCAGTAAAGGGGGGGCCAATGAGCAGTTCTTC. This translates into CASSKGGANEQFF.

The V call is TRBV5-1, the J call TRBJ2-1; 11 bases are a match to TRBD1. J lost 14 bases, V lost 4 bases, and 8 bases had no gene match. The germline V gene encodes CDR1 SGHRS and CDR2 YFSETQ. The CDR3 consists of 13 residues. This CDR3 is CASSEGTGGREFF. As DNA, the CDR3 is TGCGCCAGCAGCGAAGGGACAGGGGGTCGGGAGTTCTTC.

This clonotype occurred a few times. This chain's CDR3 is CASSSTSQGMDTQYF. CDR3 nucleotides: TGTGCCAGCAGCTCTACATCTCAGGGGATGGATACGCAGTATTTT. The chain recombines TRBV9 with TRBJ2-3; perhaps TRBD1 as D (6 bases). Trimming took off 4 bases at V and 6 bases at J, with 18 bases between the two ends. CDR1 is SGDLS and CDR2 is YYNGEE in the germline V gene. The length of the CDR3 is 15 residues.

The gene calls are TRBV20-1 and TRBJ2-5; 7 bases agree with TRBD2. The V gene's germline CDR1 is DFQATT and CDR2 SNEGSKA (reference sequence). The CDR3 totals 14 residues. Trimming took 5 bases from V and 7 from J; bases not matched to a gene: 13. The CDR3 reads CSAPGRERVGTQYF. For the CDR3, the DNA is TGCAGTGCTCCGGGGCGGGAGAGGGTCGGGACCCAGTACTTC.

This clonotype was picked up a small number of times. V and J are TRBV3-1 and TRBJ2-3, with no clear D. V was cut by 11 bases and J by 14 bases, with 29 bases left in between. The CDR3 consists of 14 residues. Germline V gene data show CDR1 as LGHDT and CDR2 as YNNKEL (reference sequence). CDR3 sequence reads: CACTRGSEHRYAYF. CDR3 DNA: TGTGCCTGCACCCGTGGATCCGAGCACAGATACGCGTATTTT.

This chain connects TRBV14 to TRBJ2-1; 9 bases map to TRBD1. The J call is doubtful: the DNA matches TRBJ2-7 better. CDR3 length equals 15 residues. From germline, CDR1 is SGHDN and CDR2 FVKESK. The chain's CDR3 is CASSQDRGGYNEQYF. DNA of the CDR3: TGTGCCAGCAGCCAGGACAGGGGCGGCTACAATGAGCAGTACTTC.